This is a list of T cell receptor beta chains from one sample in a study of blood T cells in healthy people across ages. TCRdb re-derived calls from the 5' RACE reads in MiXCR, one entry per CDR3 protein. Counted here are around 780,000 distinct CDR3 sequences, about a quarter occurring once; the ten biggest clones make up roughly 3.1%. The data also belong to a second study, concerning T cells of mothers and their children.

Material for sequencing was blood. Source of these receptors: a boy under 18 in good health. CDR3s include the opening cysteine and the closing phenylalanine or tryptophan. Each record gives: D gene, V gene, J gene, clone size, CDR3 protein, CDR3 DNA. The D gene is left open where the match is weak. Only part of the rows carry a size: once, few, many, or a class if the clone is expanded.

-	TRBV7-9	TRBJ2-6	-	CASSYAGTTNSGANVLTF	TGTGCCAGCAGTTACGCCGGGACCACGAACTCTGGGGCCAACGTCCTGACTTTC
-	TRBV10-3	TRBJ1-5	few	CAISEDIYSNQPQHF	TGTGCCATCAGTGAAGACATCTATAGCAATCAGCCCCAGCATTTT
-	TRBV24-1	TRBJ2-7	few	CATSDSARGDYEQYF	TGTGCCACCAGTGATTCAGCCAGGGGCGACTACGAGCAGTACTTC
TRBD2	TRBV28	TRBJ2-7	-	CASCQGLARGYEQYF	TGTGCCAGCTGTCAGGGACTAGCACGGGGGTACGAGCAGTACTTC
-	TRBV5-1	TRBJ2-5	-	CASSPTIGDQETQYF	TGCGCCAGCAGCCCAACAATAGGGGACCAAGAGACCCAGTACTTC
-	TRBV21-1	TRBJ1-4	many	CASSKVGRGEKLFF	TGTGCCAGCAGCAAAGTAGGCAGGGGGGAAAAACTGTTTTTT
TRBD1	TRBV10-3	TRBJ2-5	-	CAISGRQGDHQETQYF	TGTGCCATCAGTGGTAGACAGGGGGATCATCAAGAGACCCAGTACTTC
TRBD2	TRBV28	TRBJ2-2	few	CASSEPGLASPGELFF	TGTGCCAGCAGTGAACCGGGACTAGCTTCCCCCGGGGAGCTGTTTTTT
TRBD1	TRBV7-9	TRBJ2-3	few	CASTPDREPDTQYF	TGTGCCAGCACCCCGGACAGGGAGCCAGATACGCAGTATTTT
-	TRBV15	TRBJ2-5	once	CATSATGLDETQYF	TGTGCCACCAGCGCGACAGGATTAGACGAGACCCAGTACTTC
-	TRBV27	TRBJ1-2	few	CATYRVRYGYTF	TGTGCCACATACCGGGTCCGCTATGGCTACACCTTC
TRBD1	TRBV18	TRBJ1-3	once	CASSHEGQRSGNTIYF	TGTGCCAGCTCACATGAGGGACAGAGATCTGGAAACACCATATATTTT
-	TRBV7-9	TRBJ1-3	-	CASSVDNSGNTIYF	TGTGCCAGCAGCGTGGACAACTCTGGAAACACCATATATTTT
-	TRBV2	TRBJ1-6	once	CASSELINSPLHF	TGTGCCAGCAGTGAACTGATTAATTCACCCCTCCACTTT
-	TRBV20-1	TRBJ1-2	few	CSAGPQSGRDRYGYTF	TGCAGTGCTGGACCCCAATCCGGCAGGGACCGCTATGGCTACACCTTC
-	TRBV29-1	TRBJ1-2	-	CSAFGTPTNYGYTF	TGCAGCGCTTTTGGGACACCTACTAACTATGGCTACACCTTC
-	TRBV10-3	TRBJ2-1	-	CAISESNSLSYNEQFF	TGTGCCATCAGTGAGTCGAACAGCCTCTCCTACAATGAGCAGTTCTTC
TRBD1	TRBV2	TRBJ2-7	once	CASRGRDRGGHEQYF	TGTGCCAGCAGGGGCCGGGACAGGGGTGGCCACGAGCAGTACTTC
TRBD2	TRBV12-3/TRBV12-4	TRBJ2-3	-	CASSPGGLAGGQDTQYF	TGTGCCAGCAGCCCCGGGGGACTAGCGGGGGGCCAAGATACGCAGTATTTT
-	TRBV11-2	TRBJ1-1	few	CASSLLGGVYTEAFF	TGTGCCAGCAGCTTACTCGGGGGGGTGTACACTGAAGCTTTCTTT
-	TRBV5-6	TRBJ1-2	few	CASSVQGMNYGYTF	TGTGCCAGCAGCGTCCAGGGGATGAACTATGGCTACACCTTC
TRBD1	TRBV2	TRBJ2-7	few	CASRPDRGRTYEQYF	TGTGCCAGCAGACCCGACAGGGGGCGAACCTACGAGCAGTACTTC
TRBD1	TRBV6-5	TRBJ1-2	few	CASRPTGERRYGYTF	TGTGCCAGCAGACCCACAGGGGAGAGGAGATATGGCTACACCTTC
-	TRBV29-1	TRBJ1-4	-	CSVFRGSNEKLFF	TGCAGCGTTTTCCGGGGTAGTAACGAAAAACTGTTTTTT
-	TRBV28	TRBJ1-1	few	CASSLPPSGNTEAFF	TGTGCCAGCAGTTTACCCCCTTCAGGGAACACTGAAGCTTTCTTT
TRBD1	TRBV29-1	TRBJ2-2	-	CSVESTGGTGELFF	TGCAGCGTTGAATCCACAGGGGGTACCGGGGAGCTGTTTTTT
-	TRBV10-2	TRBJ2-3	few	CASSEFEADTQYF	TGCGCCAGCAGTGAATTTGAAGCAGATACGCAGTATTTT
TRBD2	TRBV3-1	TRBJ2-1	once	CASSTSGARQFF	TGTGCCAGCAGCACTAGCGGGGCCAGACAGTTCTTC
TRBD2	TRBV6-5	TRBJ2-1	many	CASSYSRTRGYNEQFF	TGTGCCAGCAGTTACTCGAGGACTAGGGGTTACAATGAGCAGTTCTTC
TRBD1	TRBV28	TRBJ2-7	-	CASSSPGQGPYEQYF	TGTGCCAGCAGTAGTCCGGGACAGGGTCCCTACGAGCAGTACTTC
-	TRBV12-3/TRBV12-4	TRBJ2-5	-	CASSFAGVLGQETQYF	TGTGCCAGCAGTTTCGCCGGGGTGCTAGGCCAAGAGACCCAGTACTTC
-	TRBV6-2/TRBV6-3	TRBJ2-7	few	CASSYFPLRSSYEQYF	TGTGCCAGCAGTTATTTCCCCTTGAGGAGCTCCTACGAGCAGTACTTC
-	TRBV9	TRBJ1-4	many	CASSVGRPGEKLFF	TGTGCCAGCAGCGTAGGCAGGCCCGGCGAAAAACTGTTTTTT
TRBD2	TRBV12-3/TRBV12-4	TRBJ2-7	once	CASRSGGTSYEQYF	TGTGCCAGCAGAAGCGGGGGGACCTCCTACGAGCAGTACTTC
TRBD1	TRBV15	TRBJ1-6	-	CATSVRGQGDSPLHF	TGTGCCACCAGCGTCCGCGGACAGGGGGATTCACCCCTCCACTTT
-	TRBV12-3/TRBV12-4	TRBJ1-2	few	CASSLASGVGYTF	TGTGCCAGCAGTTTAGCCTCGGGGGTGGGCTACACCTTC
-	TRBV6-2/TRBV6-3	TRBJ2-7	-	CASTATTPREQYF	TGTGCCAGCACCGCTACGACGCCGAGGGAGCAGTACTTC
-	TRBV6-5	TRBJ2-7	-	CASRKYDYYEQYF	TGTGCCAGCCGAAAATATGACTACTACGAGCAGTACTTC
-	TRBV7-9	TRBJ1-3	-	CARSAGDGNTIYF	TGTGCCAGGTCAGCAGGGGACGGAAACACCATATATTTT
TRBD2	TRBV12-3/TRBV12-4	TRBJ2-7	few	CASRAGLEAYEQYF	TGTGCCAGCAGGGCGGGACTAGAGGCCTACGAGCAGTACTTC
-	TRBV20-1	TRBJ1-1	few	CSASSSLFFHTEAFF	TGCAGTGCTAGTTCATCTTTGTTTTTCCACACCGAAGCTTTCTTT
-	TRBV5-6	TRBJ2-5	few	CASSPWGQETQYF	TGTGCCAGCAGCCCTTGGGGCCAAGAGACCCAGTACTTC
-	TRBV12-3/TRBV12-4	TRBJ2-5	-	CASSFAEARETQYF	TGTGCCAGCAGTTTCGCAGAGGCGAGGGAGACCCAGTACTTC
-	TRBV28	TRBJ2-5	-	CASSFSRPSYQQYF	TGTGCCAGCAGTTTCTCCCGCCCCTCCTACCAGCAGTACTTC
TRBD2	TRBV27	TRBJ2-7	-	CASSPLLAESYEQYF	TGTGCCAGCAGCCCATTACTAGCGGAATCCTACGAGCAGTACTTC
TRBD1	TRBV5-1	TRBJ2-1	few	CASSWGQVKDQFF	TGCGCCAGCAGCTGGGGACAGGTTAAGGATCAGTTCTTC
-	TRBV12-3/TRBV12-4	TRBJ1-4	few	CASREGRIEKLFF	TGTGCCAGCAGGGAAGGAAGGATTGAAAAACTGTTTTTT
-	TRBV6-6	TRBJ2-5	few	CASGRRGEGETQYF	TGTGCCAGCGGCCGGAGGGGGGAGGGAGAGACCCAGTACTTC